This T cell receptor beta chain was identified during a study of shared clonotypes between healthy human individuals. Comments on this clone: Its antigen is unknown. The same CDR3 arises from other DNA sequences in this sample as well.

Study findings and constraints: Compared with clonotypes that all four donors shared, non-shared clonotypes had lower generation probabilities. In several donors, about 5% of naive CD4 clonotypes appeared in common.

It was 200 to 250 ng DNA, about 30,000 T cell genomes, that sorted-subset replicate PCRs used. Per the original methods: Junction-only sequences without quality scores were provided by ImmunoSEQ, so filtering was different. TCRdb's table, derived via immunoSEQ multiplex PCR, lists solely in-frame clones and lacks some. D and trimming come from the DNA, and the V and J calls and clone size come from that table. The sample includes a few million clones, 90% to 96% of them seen just once. Per germline, CDR1 MDHEN and CDR2 SYDVKM. The ends were cut back, 6 bases at V and 2 bases at J, with 12 bases in the middle. The CDR3 spans 14 residues.

This clonotype originated in a man aged 18-30 years in good health. The chain employs TRBV28 and TRBJ2-3; D might be TRBD1 (6 bases). The sequencing sample was made of naive CD4+ T cells sorted from blood. Subset noted: CD45RA+ positively selected. For the CDR3, the DNA is TGTGCCAGCAGGCCACAGGGCTCCACAGATACGCAGTATTTT. Translating it yields CASRPQGSTDTQYF.